The source of this T cell receptor beta chain is a study of post-analysis software for immune sequencing data. Study background: Relapsing-remitting, secondary progressive and progressive-relapsing multiple sclerosis courses were included. Notes on the study in general: Comparison of patients with controls showed five TRBV segments more frequent in patients, TRBV5-6, TRBV5-1 and TRBV20-1 among them. Controls' normalized Chao1 diversity significantly exceeded that of multiple sclerosis patients.

CDR1 and CDR2 from the germline V gene are SQVTM and ANQGSEA. V lost 1 base and J lost 11; bases outside the gene matches: 12. The CDR3 length is 15 residues. Built from TCR beta cDNA, the libraries had unique molecular identifiers in them. cDNA molecules numbering around 500,000 came from approximately 0.91 to 9.4 million T cells. TCRdb redid the calling of the PCR reads with MiXCR, one entry per CDR3 protein. Of hundreds of thousands of distinct CDR3 sequences listed, around 44% were seen once; the top ten hold approximately 1.7%. The sample holds a few counts of this clonotype. Its antigen is unidentified.

The sequencing sample was made of blood. This TCR was recovered from a girl between 10 and 17 years old with multiple sclerosis. The J gene is TRBJ2-1, the V gene TRBV29-1, with 9 bases identical to TRBD1. This chain's CDR3 is CSVEGTGDQFLKQFF. DNA of the CDR3: TGCAGCGTTGAAGGGACAGGGGACCAATTTCTGAAGCAGTTCTTC.